This T cell receptor beta chain appears in the sequencing data of a study of regulatory T cells in long-lasting Graves disease. Findings and caveats of the study: Gene preferences differed: TRBV28, TRBJ1-2, TRBJ2-5 in persistent cases.

Arm-PCR of CDR3 regions and iRepertoire HTBI primers were the basis on which TCR beta libraries were built. In the authors' workflow: In the combined samples, 62 TRBV and 14 TRBJ segments were identified. A single record per CDR3 protein comes from TCRdb applying MiXCR to the multiplex PCR reads. The V and J calls and clone size are TCRdb's, not the authors'. The table has 680,000 or so distinct CDR3 sequences, 16% seen once. With V trimmed by 5 bases and J by 4 bases, 8 bases remained unmatched. From germline, CDR1 is MNHEY and CDR2 SMNVEV (reference sequence). The CDR3 has 14 amino acids. Many counts were recorded for this clonotype. Its antigen is still unknown. The time point is: newly diagnosed GD, antithyroid drugs for less than 3 months. The TCR library was made from RNA extracted from PBMCs. Diagnosing Graves' disease relied on the American Thyroid Association guidelines. These data were likewise used in another study, on T cells in Graves' hyperthyroidism and ophthalmopathy.

This clonotype was sampled from a woman in her twenties or thirties with Graves disease. The sample here was peripheral blood mononuclear cells (PBMCs), taken at new diagnosis, from a patient treated with antithyroid drugs. This chain links TRBV27 with TRBJ2-7, with TRBD2 matching 7 bases. CDR3 sequence: CASSPQLAPYEQYF. The CDR3 DNA is TGTGCCAGCAGTCCTCAACTAGCGCCGTACGAGCAGTACTTC.